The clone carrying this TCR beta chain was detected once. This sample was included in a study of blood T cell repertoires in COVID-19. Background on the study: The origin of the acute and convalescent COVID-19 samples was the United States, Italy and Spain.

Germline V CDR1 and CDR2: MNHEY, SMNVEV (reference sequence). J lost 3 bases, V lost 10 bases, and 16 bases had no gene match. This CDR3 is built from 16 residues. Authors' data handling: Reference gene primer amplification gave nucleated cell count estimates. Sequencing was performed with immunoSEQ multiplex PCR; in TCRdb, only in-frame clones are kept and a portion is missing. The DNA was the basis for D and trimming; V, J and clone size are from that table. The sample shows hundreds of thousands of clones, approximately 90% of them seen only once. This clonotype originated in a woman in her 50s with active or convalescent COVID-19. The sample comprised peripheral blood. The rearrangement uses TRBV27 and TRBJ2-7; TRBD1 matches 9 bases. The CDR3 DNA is TGTGCCAACATACATAAGCCGGGACAGGGTGACTACGAGCAGTACTTC. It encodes CANIHKPGQGDYEQYF.